This T cell receptor beta chain was identified in a study of blood T cell repertoires in COVID-19. Across the study: The samples span acute and convalescent COVID-19 from the United States, Italy and Spain.

This CDR3 is 15 amino acids long. CDR1 is SGHTA, CDR2 FQGNSA, per germline. Trimming pared 1 base from V and 5 bases from J, leaving 11 bases between. Under the authors' procedure: Cell counts per sample came from amplifying reference gene primers. Here immunoSEQ multiplex PCR was the method, and the copy in TCRdb shows in-frame clones only, minus some. The V and J calls and clone size were taken over from that table, and D and trimming were inferred from the DNA. The table records under 300,000 clones, around four fifths of them present only once. The chain recombines TRBV7-2 with TRBJ2-2, with D tentatively TRBD2 (6 bases). This clonotype originated in a man older than 75 with acute or convalescent COVID-19. The specimen sequenced was peripheral blood. CDR3 in DNA: TGTGCCAGCAGCTTAGGGGGGACTGATACCGGGGAGCTGTTTTTT. Protein sequence: CASSLGGTDTGELFF.